Presented here are 7 T cell receptor beta chains from one specimen sequenced in a study of cytomegalovirus exposure and HLA in healthy donors. This PCR relied on a set of 60 Vbeta primers and 13 Jbeta primers. Using immunoSEQ multiplex PCR, the repertoire was profiled, and TCRdb retains in-frame clones only, with some absent. The sample includes about 82,000 clones, roughly 72% of them seen just once. Sequenced material: PBMCs. The receptors here all came from a woman aged 50 to 60 in good health and CMV-seropositive.

The chain couples TRBV28 to TRBJ2-1, with TRBD2 matching 10 bases. Trimming took 5 bases from V and 3 from J; bases not matched to a gene: 4. Germline CDR1 and CDR2: MDHEN and SYDVKM. The CDR3 has 15 amino acids. CDR3 region: CASSPGLADYNEQFF. The CDR3, as DNA: TGTGCCAGCAGTCCCGGACTAGCGGACTACAATGAGCAGTTCTTC.

The gene calls are TRBV29-1 and TRBJ1-5, with a tentative D call TRBD1 (6 bases). CDR1 and CDR2 from the germline V gene are SQVTM and ANQGSEA. The CDR3 totals 13 residues. The V end lost 6 bases, the J end lost 4 bases, and 13 bases lay between the germline ends. The CDR3 sequence is CSVKQGGNQPQHF. The CDR3 DNA reads as TGCAGCGTAAAACAGGGTGGTAATCAGCCCCAGCATTTT.

This chain uses TRBV6-1 with TRBJ2-3, with D perhaps TRBD2 (5 bases). The CDR3 is 14 amino acids. V dropped 6 bases and J dropped 6 bases, with 16 bases sitting between them. Germline V gene sequence: CDR1 MNHNS, CDR2 SASEGT. CDR3 nucleotides: TGTGCCAGCAGCCTAGATGGGGAGTGGGATACGCAGTATTTT. Translation: CASSLDGEWDTQYF.

The chain joins TRBV2 to TRBJ1-5; 7 bases are shared with TRBD1. This CDR3 spans 15 amino acids. Unmatched junction bases numbered 8, after V lost 6 bases and J lost 3 bases. CDR1 and CDR2 from the germline V gene are SNHLY and FYNNEI. CDR3 bases: TGTGCCAGCAGGAGCCCCGGGACAGTCAATCAGCCCCAGCATTTT. Translating it yields CASRSPGTVNQPQHF.

The chain employs TRBV29-1 and TRBJ1-3; no definite D call. Deletions cut 6 bases from V and 10 bases from J, with 10 bases between. CDR1 is SQVTM, CDR2 ANQGSEA, per germline. The CDR3 sequence is 10 residues long. The CDR3 DNA sequence: TGCAGCGTCTTCCTAGGAACCATATATTTT. Translation gives CSVFLGTIYF.

This clone turned up a few times. This chain connects TRBV9 to TRBJ2-1; 8 nucleotides align to TRBD2. Germline V CDR1 and CDR2: SGDLS, YYNGEE. V trimming: 4 bases; J trimming: 9 bases; junction bases outside the gene matches: 12. There are 15 residues in the CDR3. The CDR3 DNA sequence: TGTGCCAGCAGCCCGGCGGGAGGTCTTCCCATTGAGCAGTTCTTC. This codes for CASSPAGGLPIEQFF.

The chain uses TRBV28 and TRBJ1-5, with 8 nucleotides matching TRBD1. The CDR3 runs 12 residues. The ends lost 8 bases at V and 5 bases at J; junction bases unmatched: 2. The germline V gene has CDR1 MDHEN and CDR2 SYDVKM. CDR3 region: CASQGAHQPQHF. CDR3 sequence (DNA): TGTGCCAGCCAGGGGGCCCATCAGCCCCAGCATTTT.